Listed below are T cell receptor beta chains from one sample, sequenced in a study of blood T cells in healthy people across ages. TCRdb re-analysed the 5' RACE reads in MiXCR, keeping a single row per CDR3 protein. The table records 800,000 to 1,000,000 distinct CDR3 sequences, about 44% of them present only once. Sequences were obtained from blood. These receptor sequences come from a man aged 30 to 39 in good health. The CDR3 runs from the conserved cysteine through the conserved F or W. A D gene is named only where the DNA matches it firmly. A clone size is listed for some rows: how often the clone was seen (once, few, many), or a class if it is expanded.

>NA|NA|TRBJ1-1|TRBV9
CASSVGRLNTEAFF
TGTGCCAGCAGCGTTGGCAGATTGAACACTGAAGCTTTCTTT
>NA|NA|TRBJ2-5|TRBV12-3/TRBV12-4
CASRLQGSQETQYF
TGTGCCAGCAGACTACAGGGTTCTCAAGAGACCCAGTACTTC
>few|NA|TRBJ1-2|TRBV10-1
CASSETERTWGINGYTF
TGCGCCAGCAGTGAGACGGAGAGGACATGGGGGATCAATGGCTACACCTTC
>NA|NA|TRBJ1-1|TRBV7-6
CANSLGGRRKNTEAFF
TGTGCCAACAGCTTAGGTGGCAGGAGAAAGAACACTGAAGCTTTCTTT
>NA|TRBD2|TRBJ2-3|TRBV20-1
CSALAGASTDTQYF
TGCAGTGCACTAGCGGGGGCTAGCACAGATACGCAGTATTTT
>few|TRBD2|TRBJ2-1|TRBV3-1
CASSQVGTSGFNEQFF
TGTGCCAGCAGCCAAGTAGGGACTAGCGGGTTCAATGAGCAGTTCTTC
>few|NA|TRBJ2-1|TRBV20-1
CSARGALLSYNEQFF
TGCAGTGCTAGAGGCGCACTACTATCCTACAATGAGCAGTTCTTC
>NA|TRBD1|TRBJ2-7|TRBV4-3
CASSQSRTGTGYEQYF
TGCGCCAGCAGCCAGTCTCGGACCGGGACAGGCTACGAGCAGTACTTC
>NA|NA|TRBJ2-7|TRBV4-1
CASSQDNRGEQYF
TGCGCCAGCAGCCAAGATAACCGGGGCGAGCAGTACTTC
>NA|NA|TRBJ1-1|TRBV5-1
CASSIQRWRSSEGNTEAFF
TGCGCCAGCTCCATCCAACGATGGCGGAGCTCCGAAGGGAACACTGAAGCTTTCTTT
>once|NA|TRBJ2-1|TRBV20-1
CSARPSAGDSYNEQFF
TGCAGTGCTAGACCTTCGGCGGGCGATTCCTACAATGAGCAGTTCTTC
>NA|TRBD2|TRBJ2-5|TRBV25-1
CASSGRAFQETQYF
TGTGCCAGCAGCGGGAGGGCCTTCCAAGAGACCCAGTACTTC
>NA|NA|TRBJ2-7|TRBV3-1
CASSQEHGYEQYF
TGTGCCAGCAGCCAAGAGCACGGGTACGAGCAGTACTTC
>NA|NA|TRBJ2-5|TRBV9
CASSTAYSAYNEQYF
TGTGCCAGCAGTACCGCTTATTCGGCTTACAATGAGCAGTACTTC
>few|NA|TRBJ1-1|TRBV11-1
CASSLRTVAEAFF
TGTGCCAGCAGCTTGCGCACGGTTGCTGAAGCTTTCTTT
>NA|TRBD1|TRBJ1-4|TRBV6-2/TRBV6-3
CASSPRTGENEKLFF
TGTGCCAGCAGTCCTCGGACAGGGGAGAATGAAAAACTGTTTTTT
>NA|NA|TRBJ1-2|TRBV6-1
CASSLGAGGAYGYTF
TGTGCCAGCAGTCTAGGGGCGGGTGGCGCTTATGGCTACACCTTC
>NA|TRBD2|TRBJ2-7|TRBV20-1
CSAGTSGAAYEQYF
TGCAGTGCCGGAACTAGCGGGGCCGCCTACGAGCAGTACTTC